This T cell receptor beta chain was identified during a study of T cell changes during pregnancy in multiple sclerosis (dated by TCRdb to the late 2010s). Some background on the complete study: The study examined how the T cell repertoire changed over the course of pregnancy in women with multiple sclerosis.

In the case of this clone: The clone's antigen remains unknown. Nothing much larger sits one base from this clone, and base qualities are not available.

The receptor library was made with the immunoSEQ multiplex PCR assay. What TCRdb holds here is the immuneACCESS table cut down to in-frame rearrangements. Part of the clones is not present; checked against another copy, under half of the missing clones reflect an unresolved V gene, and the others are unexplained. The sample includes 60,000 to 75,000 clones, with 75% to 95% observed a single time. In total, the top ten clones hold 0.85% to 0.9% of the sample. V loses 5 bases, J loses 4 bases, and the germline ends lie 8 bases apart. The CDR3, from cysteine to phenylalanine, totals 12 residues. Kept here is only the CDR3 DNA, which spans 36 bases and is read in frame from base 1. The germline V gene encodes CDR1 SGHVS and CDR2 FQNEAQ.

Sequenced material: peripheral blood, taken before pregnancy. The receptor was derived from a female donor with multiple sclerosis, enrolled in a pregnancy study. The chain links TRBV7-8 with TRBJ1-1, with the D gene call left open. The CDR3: CASSNRGTEAFF. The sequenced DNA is TGTGCCAGCAGCAACCGAGGCACTGAAGCTTTCTTT.